Listed below are T cell receptor beta chains from one sample, sequenced in a study of cytomegalovirus exposure and HLA in healthy donors. TCRdb's copy holds only in-frame clones and misses some; the assay was immunoSEQ multiplex PCR. The repertoire consists of fewer than 150,000 clones, with around 80% occurring once and the leading ten covering around 7%. The sequencing input was PBMCs. These receptors originate from a man aged 40-49 years in good health and CMV-seropositive. Both conserved end residues are part of each CDR3. A D gene is named only where the DNA matches it firmly. Clone size is stated in some rows and not others, as once, few, many or a class when expanded.

V,D,J,size,DNA,CDR3
TRBV6-1,NA,TRBJ2-5,NA,TGTGCCAGCAGTGAGCCAGGCAGAAGTAAAGAGACCCAGTACTTC,CASSEPGRSKETQYF
TRBV25-1,NA,TRBJ1-1,NA,TGTGCCAGCAGTCCCCGGGCTTCGGGGGACACTGAAGCTTTCTTT,CASSPRASGDTEAFF
TRBV28,TRBD1,TRBJ1-2,NA,TGTGCCAGCAGAGAGACAGGGGGGTATGGCTACACCTTC,CASRETGGYGYTF
TRBV28,NA,TRBJ1-1,NA,TGTGCCAGCAGTTCGGGGGGGGTTCGGGTAGCTTTCTTT,CASSSGGVRVAFF
TRBV11-2,TRBD2,TRBJ2-5,NA,TGTGCCAGCAGCTCGCTAGGGACTAGCGGGAGTAAGACCCAGTACTTC,CASSSLGTSGSKTQYF
TRBV14,NA,TRBJ1-3,NA,TGTGCCAGCAGCGTGGACAGAAGCTCTGGAAACACCATATATTTT,CASSVDRSSGNTIYF
TRBV9,NA,TRBJ1-4,once,TGTGCCAGCAGCGTAGGGGCAGGTAATGAAAAACTGTTTTTT,CASSVGAGNEKLFF
TRBV27,TRBD2,TRBJ2-3,NA,TGTGCCAGCAGTTCCCTCGGACTAGCGGGAGGGGCCGTGGTAGATACGCAGTATTTT,CASSSLGLAGGAVVDTQYF
TRBV5-1,NA,TRBJ1-1,NA,TGCGCCAGCAGCTTGGCATGGGGGGGCTCTGAAGCTTTCTTT,CASSLAWGGSEAFF
TRBV5-8,TRBD1,TRBJ1-5,NA,TGTGCCACCCGTTCGGACAGGGGGGGAGGCAATCAGCCCCAGCATTTT,CATRSDRGGGNQPQHF
TRBV5-4,TRBD2,TRBJ2-3,NA,TGTGCCAGCAGCTTGAAGACGGCGGGAGGGCCCGGAGATACGCAGTATTTT,CASSLKTAGGPGDTQYF
TRBV5-6,TRBD1,TRBJ2-1,once,TGTGCCAGCAGCTTGGTAACAGGGGAAGGCGTGGGGGATGAGCAGTTCTTC,CASSLVTGEGVGDEQFF
TRBV19,TRBD1,TRBJ1-5,NA,TGTGCCAGTAGTACCGGGACAGGGTGGGGGCAGCCCCAGCATTTT,CASSTGTGWGQPQHF
TRBV5-1,NA,TRBJ2-5,NA,TGCGCCAGCAGCTTGTCTACAGGGCAAGAGACCCAGTACTTC,CASSLSTGQETQYF
TRBV5-1,NA,TRBJ1-5,few,TGCGCCAGCAGCTTGGAATGGGGGGAACCGCCCCAGCATTTT,CASSLEWGEPPQHF
TRBV11-2,NA,TRBJ2-3,NA,TGTGCCAGCAGCCCCGGTGGTCTGGCGCAGTATTTT,CASSPGGLAQYF
TRBV2,NA,TRBJ2-1,NA,TGTGCCAGCAGGGTGCGGGGCTATGAGCAGTTCTTC,CASRVRGYEQFF
TRBV27,NA,TRBJ2-7,NA,TGTGCCAGCAGAGCTAACAGGGTTACCTACGAGCAGTACTTC,CASRANRVTYEQYF
TRBV5-4,NA,TRBJ2-2,once,TGTGCCAGCAGCTTGGCTAGGGGGAACACCGGGGAGCTGTTTTTT,CASSLARGNTGELFF
TRBV28,TRBD2,TRBJ2-1,NA,TGTGCCAGCAGTTTCAGACTAGCGGGTTTGCCCGGGGGCAATGAGCAGTTCTTC,CASSFRLAGLPGGNEQFF
TRBV6-5,NA,TRBJ1-2,NA,TGTGCCAGCAGCTATGACAAGTATACCTATGGCTACACCTTC,CASSYDKYTYGYTF
TRBV2,NA,TRBJ1-1,NA,TGTGCCAGCAGTGAAGGGGGGCCCGCCACTGAAGCTTTCTTT,CASSEGGPATEAFF
TRBV18,TRBD1,TRBJ1-2,NA,TGTGCCAGCTCACCCCGGACAGGGGAAACCTATGGCTACACCTTC,CASSPRTGETYGYTF
TRBV4-1,NA,TRBJ2-7,NA,TGCGCCAGCAGCCAAGAATTGAGGAGCTCCTACGAGCAGTACTTC,CASSQELRSSYEQYF
TRBV6-1,TRBD2,TRBJ2-3,few,TGTGCCAGCAGGACTAGCGGTTTCACAGATACGCAGTATTTT,CASRTSGFTDTQYF
TRBV15,NA,TRBJ1-2,NA,TGTGCCACCAGCAGAGATGCGCGGGGAGCGAACTATGGCTACACCTTC,CATSRDARGANYGYTF
TRBV7-9,TRBD1,TRBJ2-2,NA,TGTGCCAGCAGCCCAGGACAGGCGCTCGGGGAGCTGTTTTTT,CASSPGQALGELFF
TRBV28,NA,TRBJ2-5,NA,TGTGCCAGCAGTTTATTAAGGCGGGGAGAGACCCAGTACTTC,CASSLLRRGETQYF
TRBV5-1,NA,TRBJ2-5,NA,TGCGCCAGCAGTTCGGCCCTAGGAGTCCAAGAGACCCAGTACTTC,CASSSALGVQETQYF
TRBV30,TRBD1,TRBJ1-5,NA,TGTGCCTGGAGTGCCGGAACGACAGGGCTGAATCAGCCCCAGCATTTT,CAWSAGTTGLNQPQHF
TRBV27,NA,TRBJ2-1,NA,TGTGCCAGTACTCCCGAGGTTGAGCAGTTCTTC,CASTPEVEQFF
TRBV9,NA,TRBJ2-1,NA,TGTGCCAGCAGCCCCCGATCTGAGGCTAGCTCTCGGGGTGAGCAGTTCTTC,CASSPRSEASSRGEQFF
TRBV2,NA,TRBJ1-1,NA,TGTGCCAGCAGAGTACAATTTAACACTGAAGCTTTCTTT,CASRVQFNTEAFF
TRBV19,TRBD1,TRBJ2-6,NA,TGTGCCAGTAGTATAGGACAGGGGAGCCCTGGGGCCAACGTCCTGACTTTC,CASSIGQGSPGANVLTF
TRBV11-2,TRBD2,TRBJ2-1,NA,TGTGCCAGTTCGGGGGAGGGCAGGGAACAGAATGAGCAGTTCTTC,CASSGEGREQNEQFF
TRBV15,NA,TRBJ1-2,NA,TGTGCCACCAGCAGTGGGACACCGCGATCTAACTATGGCTACACCTTC,CATSSGTPRSNYGYTF
TRBV7-9,TRBD1,TRBJ2-7,NA,TGTGCCAGCAGCTTACGGGACAGGTTGCACGAGCAGTACTTC,CASSLRDRLHEQYF
TRBV10-3,TRBD2,TRBJ2-3,NA,TGTGCCACCAGCCGGCCTAGCGGAACAGATACGCAGTATTTT,CATSRPSGTDTQYF
TRBV5-4,NA,TRBJ1-2,NA,TGTGCCAGCAGCTCGTACTATGGCTACACCTTC,CASSSYYGYTF
TRBV2,NA,TRBJ2-7,NA,TGTGCCAGCAAGGGGACATTTTACTACGAGCAGTACTTC,CASKGTFYYEQYF
TRBV27,TRBD1,TRBJ1-2,NA,TGTGCCAGCAGTAGTACCCCTGACAGGGGACGGGGCTACACCTTC,CASSSTPDRGRGYTF
TRBV20-1,NA,TRBJ2-1,NA,TGCAGTGCCGAGGACTACAATGAGCAGTTCTTC,CSAEDYNEQFF
TRBV7-2,TRBD1,TRBJ2-5,NA,TGTGCCAGCAGCCAGGGACAGATTCAAGAGACCCAGTACTTC,CASSQGQIQETQYF
TRBV7-9,NA,TRBJ2-7,NA,TGTGCCAGCAGCGCTATTAGCTGGGGGGAGCCGACCTACGAGCAGTACTTC,CASSAISWGEPTYEQYF
TRBV6-6,NA,TRBJ2-1,NA,TGTGCCAGCAGCCTCCTGGGCAGCTCCTACAATGAGCAGTTCTTC,CASSLLGSSYNEQFF
TRBV5-6,TRBD1,TRBJ2-3,NA,TGTGCCAGCAGCCGGGACAGGGGGGCCACAGATACGCAGTATTTT,CASSRDRGATDTQYF
TRBV19,NA,TRBJ1-2,NA,TGTGCCAGCAGACAGACCATCAACTATGGCTACACCTTC,CASRQTINYGYTF
TRBV15,TRBD2,TRBJ2-5,NA,TGTGCCACCAGCAGAGATATAGCGGGAGGGCTGGGGGAGACCCAGTACTTC,CATSRDIAGGLGETQYF
TRBV30,NA,TRBJ2-3,few,TGTGCCTGGAGTGTATCAGTGTATACGCAGTATTTT,CAWSVSVYTQYF
TRBV6-5,TRBD2,TRBJ2-5,NA,TGTGCCAGCAGTTACCGGGGACTAGCGGGAGGGACCCAGTACTTC,CASSYRGLAGGTQYF